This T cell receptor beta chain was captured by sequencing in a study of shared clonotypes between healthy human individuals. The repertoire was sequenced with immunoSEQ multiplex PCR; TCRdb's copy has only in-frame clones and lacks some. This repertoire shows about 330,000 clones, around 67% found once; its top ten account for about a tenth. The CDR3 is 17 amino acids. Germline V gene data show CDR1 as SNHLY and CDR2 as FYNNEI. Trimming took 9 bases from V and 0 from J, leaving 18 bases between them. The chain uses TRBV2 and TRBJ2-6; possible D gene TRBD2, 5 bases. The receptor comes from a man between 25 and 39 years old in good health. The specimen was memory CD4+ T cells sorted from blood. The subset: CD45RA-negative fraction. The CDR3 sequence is CARNHNSGGSGANVLTF. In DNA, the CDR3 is TGTGCCAGGAATCACAACTCTGGAGGCTCTGGGGCCAACGTCCTGACTTTC.